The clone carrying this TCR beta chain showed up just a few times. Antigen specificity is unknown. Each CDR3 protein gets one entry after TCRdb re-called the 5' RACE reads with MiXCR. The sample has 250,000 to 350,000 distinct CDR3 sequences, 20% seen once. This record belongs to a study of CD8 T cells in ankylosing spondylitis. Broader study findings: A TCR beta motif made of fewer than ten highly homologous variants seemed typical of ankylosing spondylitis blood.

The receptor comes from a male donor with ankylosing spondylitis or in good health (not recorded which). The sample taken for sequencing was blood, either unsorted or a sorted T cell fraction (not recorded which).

DNA for the CDR3: TGTGCCAGCAGCCAAGGGACAGGGAACTATGGCTACACCTTC. Protein sequence: CASSQGTGNYGYTF. The rearrangement joins TRBV4-2 to TRBJ1-2, with 8 bases that match TRBD1. Germline V gives CDR1 LGHNA, CDR2 YNFKEQ. V gave up 1 base and J gave up 2 bases; unmatched junction bases: 0. The CDR3 totals 14 residues.